A single sample gave rise to the 12 T cell receptor beta chains below, sequenced in a study of blood T cell repertoires in COVID-19. Only in-frame clones appear in the TCRdb table, and some are missing; sequencing was by immunoSEQ multiplex PCR. The sample lists approximately 130,000 clones, about 75% occurring once. The specimen sequenced was peripheral blood. The receptors here all came from a man aged 80 or over with acute or convalescent COVID-19.

The chain has TRBV7-2 and TRBJ1-6; 8 bases align to TRBD1. Trimming cost V 1 base and J 5 bases; bases outside gene matches: 7. CDR1 SGHTA and CDR2 FQGNSA come from the germline V gene. This CDR3 comprises 17 residues. The CDR3 here is CASSLVRQGLHNSPLHF. DNA of the CDR3: TGTGCCAGCAGCTTAGTGAGACAGGGGCTTCATAATTCACCCCTCCACTTT.

The V gene is TRBV3-1 (or the pseudogene TRBV3-2), the J gene TRBJ1-3; TRBD1 might be the D (6 bases). The V and J ends lost 5 bases and 2 bases respectively, with 10 bases between them. This CDR3 is 14 amino acids long. Germline CDR1 and CDR2: LGHDT and YNNKEL (reference sequence). The CDR3 sequence: CASSTPGAGNTIYF. The CDR3 DNA follows: TGTGCCAGCAGCACTCCAGGGGCTGGAAACACCATATATTTT.

The chain carries TRBV29-1 and TRBJ2-7, with 8 bases identical to TRBD1. In germline, CDR1 is SQVTM, CDR2 ANQGSEA. Unmatched junction bases numbered 2, after V lost 5 bases and J lost 2 bases. The CDR3 runs 12 residues. The DNA of the CDR3 is TGCAGCGTTAGGACAGGGACCTACGAGCAGTACTTC. Translated: CSVRTGTYEQYF.

The chain uses TRBV3-1 (or the pseudogene TRBV3-2) and TRBJ2-3; possible D gene TRBD1, 5 bases. Germline lookup yields CDR1 LGHDT and CDR2 YNNKEL (reference sequence). The CDR3 is 16 residues long. V shed 1 base and J shed 2 bases, with 13 bases lying between them. The CDR3 spells CASSQAPPGYTDTQYF. CDR3 bases: TGTGCCAGCAGCCAAGCCCCCCCAGGGTACACAGATACGCAGTATTTT.

This chain connects TRBV27 to TRBJ1-1; 8 bases fit TRBD1. The V segment lost 0 bases and the J segment 0 bases; nucleotides outside the gene matches: 0. This CDR3 region has 15 residues. Germline V gives CDR1 MNHEY, CDR2 SMNVEV (reference sequence). CDR3: CASSLSGQVNTEAFF. CDR3 DNA: TGTGCCAGCAGTTTATCGGGACAGGTGAACACTGAAGCTTTCTTT.

The chain joins TRBV5-5 to TRBJ1-1; 8 bases agree with TRBD1. Trimming at V came to 4 bases and at J to 5 bases, leaving 10 bases not matched to a gene. The CDR3 consists of 15 residues. Germline loops: CDR1 SGHKS, CDR2 YYEKEE (reference sequence). The CDR3 loop is CASSPRQGQGTEAFF. CDR3 nucleotide sequence: TGTGCCAGCAGCCCGCGACAGGGGCAGGGAACTGAAGCTTTCTTT.

The V and J genes are TRBV5-1 and TRBJ2-7, with D possibly matching TRBD1 (6 bases). Trimming pared 0 bases from V and 3 bases from J, leaving 7 bases between. Germline CDR1 reads SGHRS; CDR2 reads YFSETQ. The length of the CDR3 is 13 residues. The CDR3 loop reads CASSLGQDYEQYF. Here the CDR3 DNA reads TGCGCCAGCAGCTTGGGACAGGACTACGAGCAGTACTTC.

The chain employs TRBV4-1 and TRBJ2-1; D gene ambiguous. The CDR3 length is 17 residues. V was shortened by 2 bases and J by 0 bases, with 14 bases between the two germline ends. The germline gives CDR1 MGHRA, CDR2 YSYEKL. The CDR3 is CASSQPTTESSYNEQFF. CDR3 nucleotides: TGCGCCAGCAGCCAACCGACCACAGAGAGCTCCTACAATGAGCAGTTCTTC.

The chain recombines TRBV30 with TRBJ1-5; D is unresolved. The germline V gene encodes CDR1 GTSNPN and CDR2 SVGIG (reference sequence). The CDR3 is 15 amino acids. V shed 0 bases and J shed 3 bases, with 12 bases lying between them. The CDR3 nucleotides are TGTGCCTGGAGTGTTTTTTCCAGTATCAATCAGCCCCAGCATTTT. Its translation: CAWSVFSSINQPQHF.

The chain uses TRBV6-2 or TRBV6-3 and TRBJ2-5, with 7 bases aligning to TRBD1. Losses at the gene ends were 0 bases for V and 2 bases for J; bases not matched to a gene: 6. This CDR3 spans 16 amino acids. Germline CDR1 is MNHEY and CDR2 is SVGEGT. CDR3 DNA sequence: TGTGCCAGCAGTTACTCAAGGACAGGACGACAAGAGACCCAGTACTTC. Translating it yields CASSYSRTGRQETQYF.

This rearrangement joins TRBV5-1 to TRBJ2-5, with D tentatively TRBD2 (7 bases). Trimming cost V 7 bases and J 4 bases, with 14 bases left between them. The CDR3 is 13 amino acids. Germline-derived CDR1 and CDR2 are SGHRS and YFSETQ. The DNA for the CDR3 is TGCGCCAGCCGTCGGGGGGCGGGAGAGACCCAGTACTTC. This gives the protein CASRRGAGETQYF.

The V call is TRBV3-1 (or the pseudogene TRBV3-2), the J call TRBJ1-1, with TRBD1 identical over 8 bases. CDR3 size: 14 residues. The germline V gene has CDR1 LGHDT and CDR2 YNNKEL (reference sequence). The J segment lost 6 bases and the V segment lost 3 bases, leaving 6 bases of the junction unmatched. In DNA, the CDR3 is TGTGCCAGCAGCCAGGAACCGGGACAGGCTGAAGCTTTCTTT. Translated: CASSQEPGQAEAFF.